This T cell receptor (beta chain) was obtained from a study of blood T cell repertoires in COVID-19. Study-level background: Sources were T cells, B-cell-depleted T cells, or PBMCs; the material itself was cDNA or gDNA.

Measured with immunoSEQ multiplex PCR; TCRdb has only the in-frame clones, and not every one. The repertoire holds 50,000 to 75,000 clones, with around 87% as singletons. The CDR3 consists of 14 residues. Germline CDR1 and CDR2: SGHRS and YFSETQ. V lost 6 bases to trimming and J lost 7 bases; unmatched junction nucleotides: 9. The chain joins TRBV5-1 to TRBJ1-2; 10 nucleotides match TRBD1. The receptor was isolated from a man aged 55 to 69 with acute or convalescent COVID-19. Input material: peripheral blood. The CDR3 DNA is TGCGCCAGCATCCCCGGGACAGGGGTTGGTGGCTACACCTTC. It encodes CASIPGTGVGGYTF.